This T cell receptor (beta chain) was recorded in a study of a mutant IDH1 vaccine in newly diagnosed glioma. As for the study in general: Earlier treatment was radiotherapy, temozolomide, or both, with most getting both.

As for this clone: Its specificity is unknown.

Study-wide points: Overall, about 92% of patients had vaccine-induced immune responses.

Noted time point: baseline, week 1 (first vaccination visit). Treatment noted: pre-vaccination baseline after standard-of-care therapy. New astrocytomas of WHO grade 3 or 4 that were IDH1-mutant and ATRX-lost were found in the donors. Germline V CDR1 and CDR2: SGHTA, FQGNSA. V was clipped by 5 bases and J by 8 bases; unmatched bases: 4. The CDR3 loop spans 13 amino acids. Only in-frame clones appear in the TCRdb table, and some are missing; sequencing was by immunoSEQ multiplex PCR. The sample yields tens of thousands of clones, 80% to 95% seen once. V usage is TRBV7-2 and J usage is TRBJ2-4; 9 bases fit TRBD1. The source material was PBMCs, sampled from a glioma patient treated with radiotherapy, temozolomide or both. The clonotype comes from a man in his late teens or twenties with glioma. This chain's CDR3 is CASSQDRGDIQYF. The CDR3 bases are TGTGCCAGCAGCCAAGACAGGGGGGACATTCAGTACTTC.